This T cell receptor (beta chain) was identified during a study of cytomegalovirus exposure and HLA in healthy donors. Study-wide context: The approximately 670 first-cohort repertoires shared a platform with the 120 or so validation repertoires, as reported in a later analysis.

Regarding this clone: What it binds is unknown.

Only in-frame clones appear in the TCRdb table, and some are missing; sequencing was by immunoSEQ multiplex PCR. The table lists about 130,000 clones, 80% to 90% of them singletons. Points from the study as a whole: Specificity of three CMV-associated chains for CMV antigens was verified in vitro. Cytomegalovirus-associated TCR beta chains were listed, numbering some 170.

The CDR3 loop spans 16 amino acids. V shed 2 bases and J 4 bases; nucleotides not matched to a gene: 3. In germline, CDR1 is SGHDT, CDR2 YYEEEE. Material: PBMCs. This chain uses TRBV5-6 with TRBJ2-2; TRBD2 agrees at 12 bases. This receptor was taken from a woman aged 18-30 years in good health and CMV-seronegative. CDR3: CASSLLAGGPTGELFF. As DNA, the CDR3 is TGTGCCAGCAGCTTACTAGCGGGGGGACCCACCGGGGAGCTGTTTTTT.